Listed here are 2 T cell receptor beta chains from one sample, sequenced in a study of cytomegalovirus exposure and HLA in healthy donors. Researchers ran the PCR with 60 Vbeta and 13 Jbeta primers. The method was immunoSEQ multiplex PCR; TCRdb's version includes in-frame clones alone and lacks a portion of them. The sample includes 120,000 or so clones, more than 60% of them seen just once. The sequenced sample was PBMCs. These receptors all stem from a woman aged 45 to 65 in good health and CMV-seropositive.

This chain uses TRBV6-5 with TRBJ2-5, with 13 bases that match TRBD2. CDR1 MNHEY and CDR2 SVGAGI come from the germline V gene. The CDR3 runs 15 residues. The junction had 4 bases not matched to a gene; V was cut back by 6 bases and J by 3 bases. CDR3 bases: TGTGCCAGCAGGTGGGGGACTAGCGGGGAAGAGACCCAGTACTTC. Protein sequence: CASRWGTSGEETQYF.

The chain combines TRBV5-4 with TRBJ2-7, with D possibly matching TRBD2 (6 bases). Germline assignment: CDR1 SGHNT and CDR2 YYREEE (reference sequence). CDR3 length: 15 residues. The V gene lost 0 bases and the J gene lost 4 bases, with 14 bases spanning the gap. The chain's CDR3 is CASSLGSGDLYEQYF. CDR3 coding DNA: TGTGCCAGCAGCTTGGGGTCGGGGGACTTATACGAGCAGTACTTC.